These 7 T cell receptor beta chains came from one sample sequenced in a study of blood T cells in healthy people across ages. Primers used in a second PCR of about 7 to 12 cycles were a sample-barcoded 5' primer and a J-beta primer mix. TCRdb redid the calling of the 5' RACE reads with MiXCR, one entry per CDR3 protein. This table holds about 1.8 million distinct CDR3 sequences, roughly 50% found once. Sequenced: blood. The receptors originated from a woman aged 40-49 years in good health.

CDR3 bases: TGTGCCAGCTCTCAACAGGGAGCCAATGAGCAGTTCTTC. Protein sequence: CASSQQGANEQFF. This sequence joins TRBV6-2 or TRBV6-3 and TRBJ2-1; weak D call: TRBD1 (6 bases). V was pared by 8 bases and J by 6 bases, with 14 bases between. Germline loops: CDR1 MNHEY, CDR2 SVGEGT. CDR3 size: 13 residues.

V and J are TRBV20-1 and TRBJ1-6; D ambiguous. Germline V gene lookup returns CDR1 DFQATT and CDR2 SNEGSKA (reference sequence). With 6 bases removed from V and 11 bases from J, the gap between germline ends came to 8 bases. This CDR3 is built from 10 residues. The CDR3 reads CSASSTPLHF. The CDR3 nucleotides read TGCAGTGCGTCATCGACACCCCTCCACTTT.

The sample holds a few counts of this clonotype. CDR3 protein: CASSTHNEKLFF. DNA of the CDR3: TGTGCCAGCAGTACCCACAATGAAAAACTGTTTTTT. The chain is built from TRBV6-2 or TRBV6-3 and TRBJ1-4; D is unclear. The CDR3 has 12 amino acids. Germline-derived CDR1 and CDR2 are MNHEY and SVGEGT. V lost 5 bases and J 5 bases, leaving 6 bases between the germline ends.

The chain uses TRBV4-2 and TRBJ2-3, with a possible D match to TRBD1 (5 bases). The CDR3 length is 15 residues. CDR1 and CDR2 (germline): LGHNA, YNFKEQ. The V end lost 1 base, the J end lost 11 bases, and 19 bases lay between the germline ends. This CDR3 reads CASSQVLWGAGQQYF. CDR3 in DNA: TGTGCCAGCAGCCAAGTCTTATGGGGCGCCGGTCAGCAGTATTTT.

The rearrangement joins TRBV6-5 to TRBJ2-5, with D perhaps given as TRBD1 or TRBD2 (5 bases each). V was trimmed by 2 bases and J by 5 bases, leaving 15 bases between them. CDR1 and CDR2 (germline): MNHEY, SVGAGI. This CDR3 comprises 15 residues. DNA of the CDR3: TGTGCCAGCAGTTACGTTGGGCTGGGGGAGGAGACCCAGTACTTC. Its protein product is CASSYVGLGEETQYF.

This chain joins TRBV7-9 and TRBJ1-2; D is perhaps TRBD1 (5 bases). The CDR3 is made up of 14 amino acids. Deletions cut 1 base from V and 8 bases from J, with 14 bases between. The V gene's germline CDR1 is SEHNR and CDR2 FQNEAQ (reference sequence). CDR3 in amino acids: CASSLGFGATGYTF. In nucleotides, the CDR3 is TGTGCCAGCAGCTTAGGCTTCGGGGCTACCGGCTACACCTTC.

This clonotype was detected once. CDR3 loop: CSATGAGATYEQYF. In nucleotides, the CDR3 is TGCAGTGCTACGGGGGCGGGCGCTACCTACGAGCAGTACTTC. The chain carries TRBV20-1 and TRBJ2-7; either TRBD1 or TRBD2 may supply D (6 bases each). Germline V gene data show CDR1 as DFQATT and CDR2 as SNEGSKA (reference sequence). The ends were cut back, 4 bases at V and 2 bases at J, with 15 bases in the middle. The CDR3 sequence is 14 residues long.